This TCR beta chain was obtained from a study of cytomegalovirus exposure and HLA in healthy donors. Trimming stripped 1 base from V and 4 bases from J, with 10 bases between. Per the germline V gene, CDR1 is GTSNPN and CDR2 is SVGIG (reference sequence). The CDR3 is 13 residues long. The PCR was carried out with 60 Vbeta primers and 13 Jbeta primers. Original methodology: A later analysis counted about 80 million unique TCR beta chains, roughly 11 million shared. TCRdb's copy holds only in-frame clones and misses some; the assay was immunoSEQ multiplex PCR. The D gene and trimming were derived from the DNA, and the V and J assignments and clone size from that table. The profile shows more than 90,000 clones, less than 70% of them singletons. Worth noting for this clone: Its antigen is not identified.

General study points: It was taken for granted in presence/absence analyses that sequencing depth across donors was roughly uniform. A later examination showed that TCR association rates differed by HLA locus, with DRB1 most and HLA-C fewest.

The clonotype comes from a woman aged 30 to 39 in good health and CMV-seronegative. Input material: PBMCs. The chain carries TRBV30 and TRBJ1-2; D is undetermined. The DNA for the CDR3 is TGTGCCTGGAGTGCACAGCAGAGCTATGGCTACACCTTC. Amino acid sequence: CAWSAQQSYGYTF.